This TCR beta chain was found in a study of blood T cell repertoires in COVID-19. Whole-study context: T cells, B-cell-depleted T cells, or PBMCs provided the cDNA or gDNA that served as material.

Measured with immunoSEQ multiplex PCR; TCRdb has only the in-frame clones, and not every one. The sample has roughly 150,000 clones; 80% to 90% are singletons. This clone was counted once. The CDR3 spans 17 residues. The V and J ends lost 2 bases and 2 bases, in that order; junction bases with no gene match: 11. Per the germline V gene, CDR1 is LNHDA and CDR2 is SQIVND (reference sequence). The sequenced material came from peripheral blood. The chain employs TRBV19 and TRBJ1-2, with 7 bases that match TRBD1. The clonotype comes from a woman aged 45 to 65 in a cohort sampled during active or convalescent COVID-19. CDR3 in DNA: TGTGCCAGTAGTATAAGGCCAGGGGGAACCATCAACTATGGCTACACCTTC. It codes for CASSIRPGGTINYGYTF.